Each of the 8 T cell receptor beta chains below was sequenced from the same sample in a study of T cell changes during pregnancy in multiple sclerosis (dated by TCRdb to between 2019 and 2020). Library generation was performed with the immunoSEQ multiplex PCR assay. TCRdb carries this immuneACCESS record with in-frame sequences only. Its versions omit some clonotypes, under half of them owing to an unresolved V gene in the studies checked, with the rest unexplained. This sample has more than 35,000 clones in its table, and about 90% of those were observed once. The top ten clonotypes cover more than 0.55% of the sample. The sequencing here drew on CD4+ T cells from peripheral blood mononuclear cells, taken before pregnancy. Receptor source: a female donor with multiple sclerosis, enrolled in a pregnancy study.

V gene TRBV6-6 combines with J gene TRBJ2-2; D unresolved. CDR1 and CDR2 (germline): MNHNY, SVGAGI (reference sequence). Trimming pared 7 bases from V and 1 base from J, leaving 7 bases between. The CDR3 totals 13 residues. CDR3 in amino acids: CASKNRNTGELFF. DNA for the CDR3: TGTGCCAGCAAGAACAGGAACACCGGGGAGCTGTTTTTT.

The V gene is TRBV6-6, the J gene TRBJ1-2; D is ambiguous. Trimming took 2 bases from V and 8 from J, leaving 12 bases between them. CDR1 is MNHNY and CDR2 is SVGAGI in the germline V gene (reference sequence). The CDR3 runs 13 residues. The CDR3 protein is CASSYEGTIGYTF. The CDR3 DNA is TGTGCCAGCAGTTACGAGGGAACAATCGGCTACACCTTC.

Here the CDR3 reads CASSEDSGVNIQYF. The CDR3 nucleotides are TGTGCCAGCAGTGAAGACAGCGGGGTAAACATTCAGTACTTC. The gene calls are TRBV2 and TRBJ2-4; 7 nucleotides align to TRBD2. With 1 base clipped from V and 6 bases from J, the junction kept 3 bases outside the gene matches. The CDR3 is made up of 14 amino acids. The V gene's germline CDR1 is SNHLY and CDR2 FYNNEI.

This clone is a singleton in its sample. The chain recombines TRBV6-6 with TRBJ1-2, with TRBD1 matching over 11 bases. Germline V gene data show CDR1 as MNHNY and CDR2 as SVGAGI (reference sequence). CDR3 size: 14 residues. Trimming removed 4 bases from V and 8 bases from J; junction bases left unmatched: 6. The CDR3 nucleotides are TGTGCCAGCAGTTCTCGGACAGGGGGCGTGGGCTACACCTTC. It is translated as CASSSRTGGVGYTF.

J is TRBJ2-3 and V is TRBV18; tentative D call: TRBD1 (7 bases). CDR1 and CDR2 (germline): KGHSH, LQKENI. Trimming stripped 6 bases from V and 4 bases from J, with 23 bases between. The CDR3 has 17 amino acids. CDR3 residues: CASSPSTGRTGADTQYF. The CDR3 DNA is TGTGCCAGCTCCCCATCGACAGGGAGGACGGGGGCAGATACGCAGTATTTT.

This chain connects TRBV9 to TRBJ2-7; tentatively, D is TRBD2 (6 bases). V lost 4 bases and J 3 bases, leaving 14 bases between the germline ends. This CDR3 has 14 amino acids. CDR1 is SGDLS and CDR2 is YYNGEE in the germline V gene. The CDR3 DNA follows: TGTGCCAGCAGCCCATCCGGGAGAGTCTACGAGCAGTACTTC. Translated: CASSPSGRVYEQYF.

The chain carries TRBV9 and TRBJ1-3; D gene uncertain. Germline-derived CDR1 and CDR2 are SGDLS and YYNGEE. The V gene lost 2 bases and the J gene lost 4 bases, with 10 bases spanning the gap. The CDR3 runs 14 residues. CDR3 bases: TGTGCCAGCAGCGTGGGGTCGGGAGGAAACACCATATATTTT. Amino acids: CASSVGSGGNTIYF.

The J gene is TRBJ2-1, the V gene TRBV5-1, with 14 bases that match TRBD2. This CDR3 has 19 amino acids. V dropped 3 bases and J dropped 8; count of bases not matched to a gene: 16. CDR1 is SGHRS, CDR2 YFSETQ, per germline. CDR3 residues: CASSSYPGLAGDHSYEQFF. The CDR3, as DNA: TGCGCCAGCAGCTCTTACCCGGGACTAGCGGGGGACCATAGCTATGAGCAGTTCTTC.